The source of this T cell receptor beta chain is a study of T cell changes during pregnancy in multiple sclerosis. The ends were cut back, 4 bases at V and 7 bases at J, with 12 bases in the middle. The CDR3 is 13 amino acids. Germline V gene sequence: CDR1 SGDLS, CDR2 YYNGEE. Sequencing was performed with immunoSEQ multiplex PCR; in TCRdb, only in-frame clones are kept and a portion is missing. The sample has more than 25,000 clones; around 91% are singletons. The source is a female donor in good health, enrolled as a control in a pregnancy study. The V and J genes are TRBV9 and TRBJ2-1; possible D gene TRBD2, 6 bases. The sequencing used CD8+ T cells from peripheral blood mononuclear cells, collected in the second trimester of pregnancy. The CDR3: CASSPGVGNEQFF. The CDR3 nucleotides are TGTGCCAGCAGCCCGGGGGTCGGTAATGAGCAGTTCTTC.